These 31 T cell receptor beta chains share one sample of origin, sequenced in a study of OX40 agonist ivuxolimab in advanced cancers. The assay was immunoSEQ multiplex PCR, and TCRdb's table has in-frame clones only and misses some. The table includes about 90,000 clones, more than 70% detected once. The sample here was CD4+ or CD8+ T cells sorted from blood, taken in a trial of the OX40 agonist ivuxolimab. All receptors derive from an adult with an advanced solid tumor such as melanoma, head and neck, liver or kidney cancer.

The table lists this clone with a count of one. The J gene is TRBJ1-4, the V gene TRBV5-8, with 8 bases that match TRBD1. Germline V gene lookup returns CDR1 SGHTS and CDR2 YDEGEE. The CDR3 contains 15 residues. The ends lost 0 bases at V and 7 bases at J; junction bases unmatched: 5. The chain's CDR3 is CASSLASGGFEKLFF. Here the CDR3 DNA reads TGTGCCAGCAGCTTGGCTTCAGGGGGCTTTGAAAAACTGTTTTTT.

This clone was seen only once. The CDR3 coding sequence is TGCAGCGCCGGACCCCGGACGGGGGTCTACAATGAGCAGTTCTTC. It is translated as CSAGPRTGVYNEQFF. The rearrangement uses TRBV29-1 and TRBJ2-1, with D perhaps matching TRBD2 (6 bases). The germline V gene has CDR1 SQVTM and CDR2 ANQGSEA. This CDR3 has 15 residues. V dropped 7 bases and J dropped 3 bases, with 19 bases sitting between them.

DNA for the CDR3: TGTGCCAGCAGCTTACTAGCGGGGTACCAAGAGACCCAGTACTTC. This encodes CASSLLAGYQETQYF. The chain combines TRBV7-3 with TRBJ2-5, with 9 nucleotides matching TRBD2. The CDR3 runs to 15 residues. V gave up 2 bases and J gave up 0 bases; unmatched junction bases: 1. Germline CDR1 reads SGHTA; CDR2 reads FQGTGA.

This CDR3 is CASRTQDTQYF. In DNA, the CDR3 is TGTGCCAGCAGAACACAGGATACGCAGTATTTT. The V call is TRBV6-6, the J call TRBJ2-3; D gene ambiguous. The germline V and J ends were trimmed by 6 bases and 6 bases, with 7 bases remaining between them. The CDR3 length is 11 residues. Per germline, CDR1 MNHNY and CDR2 SVGAGI (reference sequence).

The chain combines TRBV18 with TRBJ2-5; 8 bases are a match to TRBD1. With 3 bases clipped from V and 1 base from J, the junction kept 4 bases outside the gene matches. The CDR3 is made up of 15 amino acids. Germline V lookup: CDR1 KGHSH, CDR2 LQKENI. CDR3 sequence reads: CASSPNQGAQETQYF. The CDR3 DNA is TGTGCCAGCTCACCGAATCAGGGGGCCCAAGAGACCCAGTACTTC. Filled out from reference TRBV18 and TRBJ2-5, the complete variable domain reads NAGVMQNPRHLVRRRGQEARLRCSPMKGHSHVYWYRQLPEEGLKFMVYLQKENIIDESGMPKERFSAEFPKEGPSILRIQQVVRGDSAAYFCASSPNQGAQETQYFGPGTRLLVL.

J is TRBJ1-1 and V is TRBV29-1, with D hard to call. Trimming took 5 bases from V and 1 from J, leaving 11 bases between them. From germline, CDR1 is SQVTM and CDR2 ANQGSEA. The CDR3 has 13 amino acids. The CDR3 bases are TGCAGCGTTCTTAGGACGGCGAACACTGAAGCTTTCTTT. Its protein is CSVLRTANTEAFF. The variable domain in full, completed from reference TRBV29-1 and TRBJ1-1, reads SAVISQKPSRDICQRGTSLTIQCQVDSQVTMMFWYRQQPGQSLTLIATANQGSEATYESGFVIDKFPISRPNLTFSTLTVSNMSPEDSSIYLCSVLRTANTEAFFGQGTRLTVV.

The chain couples TRBV7-9 to TRBJ1-1; TRBD1 matches at 7 bases. With 5 bases clipped from V and 0 bases from J, the junction kept 3 bases outside the gene matches. Germline loops: CDR1 SEHNR, CDR2 FQNEAQ (reference sequence). There are 14 residues in the CDR3. In nucleotides, the CDR3 is TGTGCCAGCAGCCAGGGACAGATGAACACTGAAGCTTTCTTT. This translates into CASSQGQMNTEAFF.

The gene calls are TRBV9 and TRBJ1-3, with no clear D. The CDR3 has 13 residues. V was pared by 0 bases and J by 8 bases, with 9 bases between. The germline V gene has CDR1 SGDLS and CDR2 YYNGEE. This CDR3 is CASSVVQEDTIYF. The CDR3, as DNA: TGTGCCAGCAGCGTAGTCCAGGAAGACACCATATATTTT. Full variable domain (rest looked up from reference TRBV9 and TRBJ1-3): DSGVTQTPKHLITATGQRVTLRCSPRSGDLSVYWYQQSLDQGLQFLIQYYNGEERAKGNILERFSAQQFPDLHSELNLSSLELGDSALYFCASSVVQEDTIYFGEGSWLTVV.

The genes are TRBV25-1 and TRBJ2-4; D gene ambiguous. This CDR3 spans 15 amino acids. CDR1 is MGHDK, CDR2 SYGVNS, per germline. The ends were cut back, 2 bases at V and 1 base at J, with 9 bases in the middle. The CDR3 sequence is CASSEGSTAKNIQYF. The CDR3 nucleotides read TGTGCCAGCAGTGAAGGGTCGACGGCCAAAAACATTCAGTACTTC.

This clone was recorded a few times. The rearrangement links TRBV28 to TRBJ1-5, with D possibly being TRBD1 (5 bases). Germline assignment: CDR1 MDHEN and CDR2 SYDVKM. The CDR3 has 15 residues. V lost 6 bases and J lost 5, with 17 bases in between. CDR3 bases: TGTGCCAGCAGGGCTGACCGGGACGGCTATCAGCCCCAGCATTTT. This translates into CASRADRDGYQPQHF.

This clone has just one count. This chain links TRBV19 with TRBJ2-7; D gene unclear. V lost 3 bases and J 0 bases, leaving 9 bases between the germline ends. CDR3 length: 14 residues. CDR1 and CDR2 (germline): LNHDA, SQIVND (reference sequence). The CDR3 DNA follows: TGTGCCAGTAGTATGAACTGGATCTCCTACGAGCAGTACTTC. Translation gives CASSMNWISYEQYF.

The rearrangement joins TRBV6-5 to TRBJ1-6; D may be TRBD1 (6 bases). V was trimmed by 5 bases and J by 11 bases, leaving 13 bases between them. The germline V gene encodes CDR1 MNHEY and CDR2 SVGAGI. The CDR3 extends over 13 amino acids. The CDR3: CASSRQEGTPLHF. The CDR3 region has the DNA TGTGCCAGCAGTCGACAGGAGGGAACACCCCTCCACTTT.

This clone was counted a single time. The chain uses TRBV28 and TRBJ1-2; tentative D call: TRBD1 (6 bases). Germline CDR1 and CDR2: MDHEN and SYDVKM. The CDR3 is 13 residues long. V lost 6 bases, J lost 5 bases, and 13 bases lay in between. CDR3 in amino acids: CASRAQGVYGYTF. Here the CDR3 DNA reads TGTGCCAGCAGGGCACAGGGAGTTTATGGCTACACCTTC.

The chain is built from TRBV9 and TRBJ2-2; 11 bases line up with TRBD2. The CDR3 length is 17 residues. The V segment lost 2 bases and the J segment 0 bases; nucleotides outside the gene matches: 3. Germline V gene sequence: CDR1 SGDLS, CDR2 YYNGEE. The CDR3 sequence: CASSVGTSGTNTGELFF. Written as DNA, the CDR3 is TGTGCCAGCAGCGTCGGGACTAGCGGAACGAACACCGGGGAGCTGTTTTTT. Drawing the rest from reference TRBV9 and TRBJ2-2, the complete variable domain is DSGVTQTPKHLITATGQRVTLRCSPRSGDLSVYWYQQSLDQGLQFLIQYYNGEERAKGNILERFSAQQFPDLHSELNLSSLELGDSALYFCASSVGTSGTNTGELFFGEGSRLTVL.

The V and J genes are TRBV6-5 and TRBJ1-2, with unresolved D. V lost 6 bases and J 4 bases, leaving 12 bases between the germline ends. The CDR3 totals 13 residues. Germline V gene sequence: CDR1 MNHEY, CDR2 SVGAGI. CDR3 protein: CASRSGRGYGYTF. The CDR3 DNA sequence: TGTGCCAGCAGATCCGGTCGGGGCTATGGCTACACCTTC.

The chain carries TRBV7-8 and TRBJ1-1; the match to TRBD1 covers 8 bases. Looked up from germline, CDR1 is SGHVS and CDR2 is FQNEAQ. This CDR3 has 18 amino acids. Unmatched junction bases numbered 10, after V lost 1 base and J lost 0 bases. CDR3 residues: CASSLGNRGFAMNTEAFF. CDR3 bases: TGTGCCAGCAGCTTAGGAAACAGGGGGTTCGCCATGAACACTGAAGCTTTCTTT.

The chain employs TRBV5-1 and TRBJ1-1, with no clear D. V was shortened by 7 bases and J by 3 bases, with 13 bases between the two germline ends. Germline CDR1 SGHRS, CDR2 YFSETQ. The CDR3 has 13 residues. CDR3 bases: TGCGCCAGCTTTTGGGGTCCGGACACTGAAGCTTTCTTT. Its translation is CASFWGPDTEAFF.

The chain couples TRBV7-3 to TRBJ1-1, with D possibly being TRBD1 (5 bases). The CDR3 sequence is 14 residues long. Germline CDR1 SGHTA, CDR2 FQGTGA. V lost 2 bases to trimming and J lost 4 bases, with 11 bases between them. The CDR3 DNA reads TGTGCCAGCAGCTTACAGGGATTTGGCACTGAAGCTTTCTTT. Residues: CASSLQGFGTEAFF. Variable domain in full (rest from reference TRBV7-3 and TRBJ1-1): GAGVSQTPSNKVTEKGKYVELRCDPISGHTALYWYRQSLGQGPEFLIYFQGTGAADDSGLPNDRFFAVRPEGSVSTLKIQRTERGDSAVYLCASSLQGFGTEAFFGQGTRLTVV.

V usage is TRBV19 and J usage is TRBJ2-3; D gene uncertain. The germline CDR1 and CDR2 sequences are LNHDA and SQIVND (reference sequence). This CDR3 comprises 11 residues. V lost 9 bases and J lost 4, with 8 bases in between. This chain's CDR3 is CASLGADTQYF. As DNA, the CDR3 is TGTGCCAGCCTGGGCGCAGATACGCAGTATTTT.

The J gene is TRBJ2-4, the V gene TRBV30, with TRBD2 matching over 11 bases. V shed 0 bases and J 9 bases; nucleotides not matched to a gene: 4. Germline V gene lookup returns CDR1 GTSNPN and CDR2 SVGIG (reference sequence). CDR3 length equals 14 residues. DNA for the CDR3: TGTGCCTGGAGTGTATCTAGCGGGAGGCTCATTCAGTACTTC. Translating gives CAWSVSSGRLIQYF.

The chain combines TRBV28 with TRBJ1-3; 7 bases map to TRBD1. The CDR3 is 16 amino acids. Trimming removed 8 bases from V and 0 bases from J; junction bases left unmatched: 10. Looked up from germline, CDR1 is MDHEN and CDR2 is SYDVKM. The CDR3 region has the DNA TGTGCCAGCTCCCCTGGCGGGACAGCCTCTGGAAACACCATATATTTT. Protein sequence: CASSPGGTASGNTIYF.

In its sample, this clone was seen a few times. The chain couples TRBV5-4 to TRBJ1-2; possible D gene TRBD1, 6 bases. Trimming cost V 0 bases and J 10 bases, with 19 bases left between them. The CDR3 extends over 15 amino acids. Per the germline V gene, CDR1 is SGHNT and CDR2 is YYREEE (reference sequence). The CDR3 bases are TGTGCCAGCAGCTTGGCGGTATTAACAGGGTTAGACTACACCTTC. It is translated as CASSLAVLTGLDYTF.

This clone was found once. The chain is built from TRBV5-4 and TRBJ1-3, with D hard to call. The CDR3 has 14 amino acids. From germline, CDR1 is SGHNT and CDR2 YYREEE (reference sequence). Trimming stripped 0 bases from V and 7 bases from J, with 11 bases between. The CDR3 DNA reads TGTGCCAGCAGCTTGGGATGGCAGGAGAACACCATATATTTT. It codes for CASSLGWQENTIYF.

This clone was observed a single time. J is TRBJ2-1 and V is TRBV7-8; 15 nucleotides align to TRBD2. The trim removed 5 bases at V and 9 bases at J, leaving 5 bases unmatched. This CDR3 has 15 amino acids. Germline V gives CDR1 SGHVS, CDR2 FQNEAQ. For the CDR3, the DNA is TGTGCCAGCAGCCCTCGGACTAGCGGGAGGGCTGAGCAGTTCTTC. It is translated as CASSPRTSGRAEQFF.

This clone was observed once. V usage is TRBV5-1 and J usage is TRBJ2-3; 8 bases are shared with TRBD2. The germline V gene has CDR1 SGHRS and CDR2 YFSETQ. There are 14 residues in the CDR3. Trimming cost V 2 bases and J 1 base; bases outside gene matches: 0. DNA of the CDR3: TGCGCCAGCAGCTTACTAGCGGGCACAGATACGCAGTATTTT. Translated: CASSLLAGTDTQYF.

The chain links TRBV27 to TRBJ1-2; 7 positions match TRBD1. Germline CDR1 reads MNHEY; CDR2 reads SMNVEV (reference sequence). The CDR3 runs 13 residues. V was pared by 5 bases and J by 3 bases, with 3 bases of the junction left unmatched. CDR3 residues: CASSRDRDYGYTF. The CDR3 coding sequence is TGTGCCAGCAGTCGGGACAGAGACTATGGCTACACCTTC.

In this sample, this clone turned up a few times. CDR3 residues: CASSILSTEKLFF. Here the CDR3 DNA reads TGTGCCAGCAGCATACTGAGTACTGAAAAACTGTTTTTT. This chain uses TRBV5-5 with TRBJ1-4, with no clear D. Germline loops: CDR1 SGHKS, CDR2 YYEKEE (reference sequence). CDR3 length equals 13 residues. Trimming removed 4 bases from V and 7 bases from J, with 11 bases in between.

The chain carries TRBV6-1 and TRBJ2-3; a weak D match, TRBD2 (6 bases). The V gene's germline CDR1 is MNHNS and CDR2 SASEGT. V lost 6 bases and J 12 bases, leaving 13 bases between the germline ends. The CDR3 loop spans 11 amino acids. CDR3: CASRAREAQYF. DNA for the CDR3: TGTGCCAGCAGGGCGAGGGAGGCACAGTATTTT.

This clone was recorded only once. The genes are TRBV5-1 and TRBJ2-1; D uncertain. Between the trimmed V and J ends, which lost 0 bases and 0 bases, there was a span of 7 bases. The CDR3 spans 15 residues. Germline V lookup: CDR1 SGHRS, CDR2 YFSETQ. CDR3 residues: CASSLDPRSYNEQFF. In DNA, the CDR3 is TGCGCCAGCAGCTTGGATCCTCGCTCCTACAATGAGCAGTTCTTC.

The rearrangement joins TRBV7-8 to TRBJ2-7; D possibly uses TRBD1 or TRBD2 (7 bases each). V shed 1 base and J shed 4 bases, with 17 bases lying between them. CDR1 SGHVS and CDR2 FQNEAQ come from the germline V gene. The CDR3 length is 16 residues. Here the CDR3 DNA reads TGTGCCAGCAGCTTAGAGGGGGCGGGAGCAAGGTACGAGCAGTACTTC. This sequence encodes CASSLEGAGARYEQYF.

The chain links TRBV5-6 to TRBJ2-7, with D perhaps TRBD2 (6 bases). This CDR3 comprises 16 residues. CDR1 SGHDT and CDR2 YYEEEE come from the germline V gene. The V end was cut by 1 base, the J end by 7 bases, with 21 bases between. CDR3 bases: TGTGCCAGCAGCTTGAACCGCGGGATCTCCCTTGGGGAGCAGTACTTC. Translating it yields CASSLNRGISLGEQYF.